The subject of this entry is one TCR beta chain. TCRdb recomputed calls from the 5' RACE reads with MiXCR, one row per CDR3 protein. This sample has about 85,000 distinct CDR3 sequences, with approximately 21% found just once. Time point given: sample taken at primary tumor resection. From tumor, nontumor lung or frozen PBMC, whole RNA was taken unsorted for sequencing. The data are from a study of spatial heterogeneity in lung cancer. From germline, CDR1 is DFQATT and CDR2 SNEGSKA (reference sequence). The CDR3 is made up of 17 amino acids. The V segment lost 6 bases and the J segment 6 bases; nucleotides outside the gene matches: 15.

This sequence was found in a male donor with early-stage non-small cell lung cancer. The V and J genes are TRBV20-1 and TRBJ2-2; 11 bases match TRBD1. Specimen: PBMCs, collected at surgery. The CDR3 DNA follows: TGCAGTGCCCTACCGGCACTCCCGGGACAGGGGGCCGGGGAGCTGTTTTTT. Its translation is CSALPALPGQGAGELFF.